The 12 T cell receptor beta chains given below trace back to one sample, sequenced in a study of cytomegalovirus exposure and HLA in healthy donors. This PCR relied on a set of 60 Vbeta primers and 13 Jbeta primers. Libraries were prepared by immunoSEQ multiplex PCR; TCRdb keeps only in-frame clonotypes and omits some of them. The data show roughly 130,000 clones, with approximately 80% seen just once and around 0.67% held by the top ten. Sample: PBMCs. The receptor source for this set is a man younger than 35 in good health and CMV-seronegative.

To note about this clone: Compared with germline, one end of the junction differs, possibly owing to a read error. The genes are TRBV30 and TRBJ2-7; a weak D match, TRBD2 (6 bases). CDR3 length: 16 residues. CDR1 GTSNPN and CDR2 SVGIG come from the germline V gene (reference sequence). The CDR3 bases are TGTGCCTGGACCAGGCTCGGGACTTTCGGCTCCTACGAGCGGTACTTC. This translates into CAWTRLGTFGSYERYF.

The V and J genes are TRBV2 and TRBJ2-7; the match to TRBD1 covers 7 bases. Germline values: CDR1 SNHLY, CDR2 FYNNEI. The CDR3 spans 14 residues. The J segment lost 5 bases and the V segment lost 7 bases, leaving 11 bases of the junction unmatched. Written as DNA, the CDR3 is TGTGCCAGCATTTTTAGTACAGGGGATAACGAGCAGTACTTC. Protein sequence: CASIFSTGDNEQYF.

This clone was seen just once. The DNA for the CDR3 is TGCGCCAGCAGCCAATGGGGCCCTTATGACTACGAGCAGTACTTC. Translation gives CASSQWGPYDYEQYF. The V gene is TRBV4-1, the J gene TRBJ2-7; weak D call: TRBD1 (5 bases). Germline V CDR1 and CDR2: MGHRA, YSYEKL. V was pared by 2 bases and J by 3 bases, with 14 bases between. The CDR3 totals 15 residues.

The chain has TRBV5-4 and TRBJ2-3, with 8 bases aligning to TRBD1. Trimming at V came to 0 bases and at J to 3 bases, leaving 0 bases not matched to a gene. Germline-derived CDR1 and CDR2 are SGHNT and YYREEE (reference sequence). This CDR3 has 14 amino acids. CDR3 nucleotide sequence: TGTGCCAGCAGCTTGGACAGGGGGACAGATACGCAGTATTTT. This sequence encodes CASSLDRGTDTQYF. The full variable domain, completed using reference TRBV5-4 and TRBJ2-3, is ETGVTQSPTHLIKTRGQQVTLRCSSQSGHNTVSWYQQALGQGPQFIFQYYREEENGRGNFPPRFSGLQFPNYSSELNVNALELDDSALYLCASSLDRGTDTQYFGPGTRLTVL.

With respect to this clone: Sequence at one end of the junction differs from germline and may be a read error. The chain combines TRBV7-9 with TRBJ2-3; 8 nucleotides agree with TRBD2. The CDR3 contains 12 residues. Germline V CDR1 and CDR2: SEHNR, FQNEAQ (reference sequence). Here the CDR3 reads CASSLDSERGYF. In DNA, the CDR3 is TGTGCCAGCAGCTTAGACAGCGAGCGGGGGTACTTT.

The rearrangement uses TRBV6-6 and TRBJ1-1; 7 bases match TRBD1. V shed 6 bases, J shed 0 bases, and the junction held 4 bases outside the gene matches. Looked up from germline, CDR1 is MNHNY and CDR2 is SVGAGI (reference sequence). This CDR3 comprises 14 residues. The CDR3, as DNA: TGTGCCAGCAGGCCACAGGGGTTGAACACTGAAGCTTTCTTT. Translating it yields CASRPQGLNTEAFF.

The chain links TRBV6-5 to TRBJ2-3; D possibly corresponds to TRBD2 (6 bases). V shed 8 bases and J shed 0 bases, with 12 bases lying between them. This CDR3 contains 14 residues. From germline, CDR1 is MNHEY and CDR2 SVGAGI. CDR3 amino acids: CASGTPLSTDTQYF. CDR3 nucleotide sequence: TGTGCCAGCGGGACTCCCCTCAGCACAGATACGCAGTATTTT.

This chain links TRBV29-1 with TRBJ1-1, with D possibly TRBD1 on 5 matching bases. The V gene's germline CDR1 is SQVTM and CDR2 ANQGSEA. Trimming shortened V by 2 bases and J by 2 bases, and 6 bases separated the two germline ends. The CDR3 length is 12 residues. The CDR3 region is CSVERGNTEAFF. In DNA form, the CDR3 reads TGCAGCGTTGAAAGGGGCAACACTGAAGCTTTCTTT.

This clone was observed a handful of times. The gene calls are TRBV29-1 and TRBJ1-5; TRBD1 agrees at 7 bases. This CDR3 has 14 amino acids. The ends lost 7 bases at V and 0 bases at J; junction bases unmatched: 6. Germline CDR1 and CDR2: SQVTM and ANQGSEA. The CDR3 DNA is TGCAGCGCAGGGGACAGAAGTAGCAATCAGCCCCAGCATTTT. It is translated as CSAGDRSSNQPQHF.

The V and J genes are TRBV6-5 and TRBJ1-2; D is undetermined. Deletions cut 6 bases from V and 5 bases from J, with 13 bases between. This CDR3 region has 13 residues. Germline V gene sequence: CDR1 MNHEY, CDR2 SVGAGI. CDR3 DNA: TGTGCCAGCAGAACCGGAGGCGGATATGGCTACACCTTC. Protein sequence: CASRTGGGYGYTF.

This rearrangement joins TRBV2 to TRBJ1-1; D may be TRBD1 (5 bases). The CDR3 loop spans 16 amino acids. V was trimmed by 3 bases and J by 1 base, leaving 15 bases between them. Germline assignment: CDR1 SNHLY and CDR2 FYNNEI. The CDR3 is CASSDPLGGENTEAFF. The DNA of the CDR3 is TGTGCCAGCAGTGATCCCCTCGGGGGGGAGAACACTGAAGCTTTCTTT.

The V call is TRBV9, the J call TRBJ2-5, with a possible D match to TRBD2 (6 bases). Germline V gene data show CDR1 as SGDLS and CDR2 as YYNGEE. CDR3 size: 15 residues. Trimming removed 4 bases at V and 4 bases at J, with 17 bases between. CDR3 in amino acids: CASSQRLVGGETQYF. CDR3 nucleotides: TGTGCCAGCAGCCAGAGATTGGTCGGGGGAGAGACCCAGTACTTC.